One sample yielded the 8 T cell receptor beta chains listed below, sequenced in a study of shared clonotypes between healthy human individuals. The repertoire was sequenced with immunoSEQ multiplex PCR; TCRdb's copy has only in-frame clones and lacks some. Among 450,000 to 550,000 clones listed, 70% to 80% were seen once. Material: PBMCs. These receptors all stem from a woman aged 40-49 years in good health. Some clones in this sample may be carry-over from other donors' samples.

Ten or more counts support this clone. This chain links TRBV2 with TRBJ1-6, with 8 bases lining up with TRBD1. This CDR3 is built from 18 residues. Germline V gene sequence: CDR1 SNHLY, CDR2 FYNNEI. V trimming: 6 bases; J trimming: 0 bases; junction bases outside the gene matches: 10. For the CDR3, the DNA is TGTGCCAGCAGACCGGGACAGGCCGGGGGCTCCTATAATTCACCCCTCCACTTT. Residues: CASRPGQAGGSYNSPLHF.

This clone was seen more than once but under ten times. The chain is built from TRBV5-6 and TRBJ2-5; possible D gene TRBD1, 5 bases. This CDR3 has 14 residues. Trimming removed 0 bases from V and 5 bases from J, with 11 bases in between. Germline CDR1 and CDR2: SGHDT and YYEEEE. The CDR3 loop reads CASSLEGRVETQYF. In DNA form, the CDR3 reads TGTGCCAGCAGCTTGGAGGGCAGGGTCGAGACCCAGTACTTC.

The chain joins TRBV7-2 to TRBJ2-7, with D perhaps matching TRBD1 (6 bases). Deletions cut 8 bases from V and 0 bases from J, with 14 bases between. Germline CDR1 and CDR2: SGHTA and FQGNSA. This CDR3 spans 14 amino acids. CDR3 DNA sequence: TGTGCCAGCGCCGTCCAGGGGATCTCCTACGAGCAGTACTTC. This codes for CASAVQGISYEQYF.

The J gene is TRBJ2-1, the V gene TRBV10-2; possibly TRBD1 for D (5 bases). CDR1 is WSHSY, CDR2 SAAADI, per germline. V was cut by 10 bases and J by 0 bases, with 13 bases left in between. The CDR3 sequence is 14 residues long. The CDR3 protein is CATQGSSSYNEQFF. The CDR3 DNA is TGCGCCACCCAGGGCTCCAGCTCCTACAATGAGCAGTTCTTC.

The gene calls are TRBV5-6 and TRBJ1-4, with D tentatively TRBD1 (6 bases). V lost 2 bases, J lost 10 bases, and 15 bases lay in between. This CDR3 spans 14 amino acids. From germline, CDR1 is SGHDT and CDR2 YYEEEE. The CDR3 nucleotides read TGTGCCAGCAGCTTTGCGGGGGGCTTTAGAAAACTGTTTTTT. Translating gives CASSFAGGFRKLFF.

The chain couples TRBV7-9 to TRBJ1-3, with D perhaps TRBD1 (5 bases). V lost 0 bases to trimming and J lost 2 bases, with 11 bases between them. CDR1 is SEHNR and CDR2 is FQNEAQ in the germline V gene (reference sequence). This CDR3 region has 16 residues. The CDR3 DNA follows: TGTGCCAGCAGCTTAGCGGTACAGACAGCTGGAAACACCATATATTTT. This codes for CASSLAVQTAGNTIYF.

The V call is TRBV28, the J call TRBJ2-5, with 9 positions matching TRBD1. The J call may be faulty, since TRBJ2-7 better matches the DNA end. Germline assignment: CDR1 MDHEN and CDR2 SYDVKM. This CDR3 contains 14 residues. The CDR3 is CASRARTGAYEQYF. The CDR3 nucleotides read TGTGCCAGCAGAGCAAGGACAGGGGCCTACGAGCAGTACTTC.

The V gene is TRBV19, the J gene TRBJ1-2, with 9 nucleotides matching TRBD1. V trimming: 3 bases; J trimming: 4 bases; junction bases outside the gene matches: 3. This CDR3 comprises 14 residues. Germline V gene data show CDR1 as LNHDA and CDR2 as SQIVND (reference sequence). The CDR3 loop reads CASSIGTGFYGYTF. Here the CDR3 DNA reads TGTGCCAGTAGTATCGGGACAGGGTTCTATGGCTACACCTTC.